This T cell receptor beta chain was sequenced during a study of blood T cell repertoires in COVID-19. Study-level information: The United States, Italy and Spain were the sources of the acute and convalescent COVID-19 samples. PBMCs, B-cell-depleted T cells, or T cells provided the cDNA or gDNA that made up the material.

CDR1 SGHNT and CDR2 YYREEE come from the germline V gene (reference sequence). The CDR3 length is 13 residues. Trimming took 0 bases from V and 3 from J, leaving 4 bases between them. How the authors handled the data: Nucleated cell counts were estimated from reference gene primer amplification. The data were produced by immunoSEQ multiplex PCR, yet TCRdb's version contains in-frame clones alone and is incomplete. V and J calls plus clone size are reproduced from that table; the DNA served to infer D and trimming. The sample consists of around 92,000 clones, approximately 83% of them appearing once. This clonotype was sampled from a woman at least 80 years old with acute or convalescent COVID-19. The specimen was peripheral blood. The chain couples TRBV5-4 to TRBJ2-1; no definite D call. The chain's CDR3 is CASSLDSYNEQFF. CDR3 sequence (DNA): TGTGCCAGCAGCTTGGACAGCTACAATGAGCAGTTCTTC.